This TCR beta chain was observed in a study of cytomegalovirus exposure and HLA in healthy donors. It was with 60 Vbeta and 13 Jbeta primers that the PCR ran. TCRdb's copy holds only in-frame clones and misses some; the assay was immunoSEQ multiplex PCR. This repertoire shows some 57,000 clones, roughly 53% found once; its top ten account for approximately 10%. This CDR3 has 15 amino acids. Germline V gene sequence: CDR1 MNHEY, CDR2 SVGAGI. The V gene end was trimmed by 4 bases and the J gene end by 2 bases; junction bases not matched to a gene: 7. The clonotype comes from a human donor in good health. V and J are TRBV6-5 and TRBJ2-7; 8 bases are shared with TRBD1. The sample taken for sequencing was PBMCs. CDR3 nucleotide sequence: TGTGCCAGCAGTTTTCTCGGGACAGGACCCTACGAGCAGTACTTC. Translation gives CASSFLGTGPYEQYF.